This T cell receptor (beta chain) was sequenced for a study of CD8+CD57+ T cells in acquired aplastic anemia. Study-wide results and caveats: CD8+ Simpson's diversity in patients was not significantly different from that in controls. Approximately 27 CD8+ CDR3 sequences occurred in both the patients and the controls.

Profiling that covered TCR beta VDJ and CDR3 relied on genomic DNA as its template. TCRdb independently ran MiXCR on the reads; one entry per CDR3 protein. Among roughly 100,000 distinct CDR3 sequences listed, around two thirds were seen once. Patients sequenced had flow cytometry evidence of CD8+CD57+ cell expansion. Blood was sampled before the patients had received any therapy. As to this clonotype: Its antigen is unknown.

The sequencing input was sorted CD4+, CD8+, or CD8+CD57+ T cells (not recorded which) from PBMCs. The source of this sequence is a human donor with aplastic anemia.

The CDR3 reads CASRKSGASTDTQYF. CDR3 bases: TGTGCCAGCAGAAAAAGCGGGGCTAGCACAGATACGCAGTATTTT. The V gene is TRBV2, the J gene TRBJ2-3; 7 nucleotides line up with TRBD2. Germline CDR1 SNHLY, CDR2 FYNNEI. This CDR3 comprises 15 residues. The V gene end was trimmed by 6 bases and the J gene end by 0 bases; junction bases not matched to a gene: 6.